This is a list of T cell receptor beta chains from one sample in a study of blood T cell repertoires in COVID-19. Clones were read by immunoSEQ multiplex PCR, and TCRdb kept only the in-frame ones, dropping some. The sample includes under 250,000 clones, roughly nine tenths seen only once; the top ten take under 4%. Source material: peripheral blood. All receptors come from a man younger than 35 with active or convalescent COVID-19. Each CDR3 is given with its conserved first and last residue. A D gene is named only where the DNA matches it firmly. A row's size may be missing; if present it is once, few, many or a size class.

size: .; V: TRBV5-1; D: TRBD2; J: TRBJ2-1; CDR3: CASSLGLAGVNEQFF; DNA: TGCGCCAGCAGCTTGGGACTAGCGGGAGTGAATGAGCAGTTCTTC
size: .; V: TRBV4-2; D: .; J: TRBJ2-5; CDR3: CASSQVEREGTQYF; DNA: TGTGCCAGCAGCCAAGTGGAGAGGGAAGGGACCCAGTACTTC
size: .; V: TRBV2; D: .; J: TRBJ2-3; CDR3: CASILADTQYF; DNA: TGTGCCAGCATACTCGCAGATACGCAGTATTTT
size: .; V: TRBV5-1; D: TRBD1; J: TRBJ1-4; CDR3: CASSLGTGITLNPLNEKLFF; DNA: TGCGCCAGCAGCTTAGGGACAGGGATTACCCTAAACCCCCTGAATGAAAAACTGTTTTTT
size: .; V: TRBV23-1; D: TRBD2; J: TRBJ2-7; CDR3: CASSHLVSGAGRAYSYEQYF; DNA: TGCGCCAGCAGTCATCTGGTTTCGGGTGCGGGGAGGGCCTACTCCTACGAGCAGTACTTC
size: .; V: TRBV12-3/TRBV12-4; D: TRBD1; J: TRBJ1-2; CDR3: CASNRGGGGYTF; DNA: TGTGCCAGCAACAGGGGGGGCGGTGGCTACACCTTC
size: .; V: TRBV9; D: TRBD2; J: TRBJ2-7; CDR3: CASSVRGTFTYEQYF; DNA: TGTGCCAGCAGCGTGCGGGGGACCTTTACCTACGAGCAGTACTTC
size: once; V: TRBV19; D: TRBD1; J: TRBJ1-2; CDR3: CASRPQGAPNYGYTF; DNA: TGTGCCAGTAGACCGCAGGGGGCCCCTAACTATGGCTACACCTTC
size: .; V: TRBV5-4; D: .; J: TRBJ2-7; CDR3: CASSSATTGGEQYF; DNA: TGTGCCAGCAGCTCTGCCACGACTGGTGGGGAGCAGTACTTC
size: .; V: TRBV5-6; D: TRBD1; J: TRBJ1-1; CDR3: CAGQAGGLMNTEAFF; DNA: TGTGCCGGACAGGCTGGGGGCCTAATGAACACTGAAGCTTTCTTT
size: .; V: TRBV27; D: TRBD2; J: TRBJ2-1; CDR3: CASGLAGPYNEQFF; DNA: TGTGCCAGCGGATTAGCGGGGCCGTACAATGAGCAGTTCTTC
size: .; V: TRBV16; D: TRBD1; J: TRBJ1-1; CDR3: CASALTGDTEAFF; DNA: TGTGCCAGCGCCCTAACAGGGGACACTGAAGCTTTCTTT
size: .; V: TRBV28; D: .; J: TRBJ1-2; CDR3: CASSLTYAGDYGYTF; DNA: TGTGCCAGCAGTTTAACATATGCAGGGGACTATGGCTACACCTTC
size: .; V: TRBV4-1; D: TRBD1; J: TRBJ2-7; CDR3: CASSQGQNYEQYF; DNA: TGCGCCAGCAGCCAGGGACAGAACTACGAGCAGTACTTC
size: .; V: TRBV15; D: TRBD2; J: TRBJ2-2; CDR3: CATSMGLAVLGELFF; DNA: TGTGCCACCAGCATGGGACTAGCGGTTTTGGGGGAGCTGTTTTTT
size: .; V: TRBV6-5; D: TRBD1; J: TRBJ2-7; CDR3: CASRRQGTHEQYF; DNA: TGTGCCAGCAGACGACAGGGGACCCACGAGCAGTACTTC
size: once; V: TRBV7-8; D: .; J: TRBJ2-1; CDR3: CASSSFGDFDNEQFF; DNA: TGTGCCAGCAGCTCTTTTGGGGACTTCGACAATGAGCAGTTCTTC
size: .; V: TRBV9; D: TRBD1; J: TRBJ1-3; CDR3: CASSVRDSSGNTIYF; DNA: TGTGCCAGCAGCGTAAGGGACAGCTCTGGAAACACCATATATTTT
size: .; V: TRBV14; D: .; J: TRBJ2-3; CDR3: CASSQELSQDTQYF; DNA: TGTGCCAGCAGCCAAGAACTGTCCCAAGATACGCAGTATTTT
size: .; V: TRBV11-2; D: TRBD1; J: TRBJ1-2; CDR3: CASSSRQGLDYGYTF; DNA: TGTGCCAGCAGCTCGCGACAGGGTTTGGACTATGGCTACACCTTC
size: few; V: TRBV13; D: .; J: TRBJ1-5; CDR3: CASSLDGNQPQHF; DNA: TGTGCCAGCAGCTTAGACGGGAATCAGCCCCAGCATTTT
size: once; V: TRBV24-1; D: TRBD1; J: TRBJ2-7; CDR3: CATSDPGTGIYEQYF; DNA: TGTGCCACCAGTGACCCAGGGACAGGGATTTACGAGCAGTACTTC
size: once; V: TRBV7-2; D: TRBD1; J: TRBJ1-1; CDR3: CASSTWTGGNTEAFF; DNA: TGTGCCAGCAGCACTTGGACAGGGGGAAACACTGAAGCTTTCTTT
size: .; V: TRBV2; D: .; J: TRBJ2-7; CDR3: CASSLDVGAEQYF; DNA: TGTGCCAGCAGCCTTGACGTGGGGGCCGAGCAGTACTTC
size: .; V: TRBV13; D: .; J: TRBJ1-3; CDR3: CASSSAEGSSGNTIYF; DNA: TGTGCCAGCAGCTCGGCGGAGGGGAGCTCTGGAAACACCATATATTTT
size: .; V: TRBV28; D: TRBD1; J: TRBJ1-5; CDR3: CASSLLGTGSNQPQHF; DNA: TGTGCCAGCAGTCTGCTAGGGACAGGTAGCAATCAGCCCCAGCATTTT
size: once; V: TRBV27; D: TRBD2; J: TRBJ2-7; CDR3: CASSLGKGSGAAGIYEQYF; DNA: TGTGCCAGCAGTTTAGGTAAAGGAAGCGGGGCTGCCGGAATCTACGAGCAGTACTTC
size: .; V: TRBV10-3; D: TRBD1; J: TRBJ1-2; CDR3: CATLGQGAAANYGYTF; DNA: TGTGCCACCCTGGGACAGGGGGCCGCAGCTAACTATGGCTACACCTTC
size: .; V: TRBV5-4; D: .; J: TRBJ2-2; CDR3: CASSWSTKRTTGELFF; DNA: TGTGCCAGCAGCTGGTCGACTAAGCGTACTACCGGGGAGCTGTTTTTT